A single sample is the source of the 23 T cell receptor beta chains below, sequenced in a study of T cells in narcolepsy. Assay: immunoSEQ multiplex PCR; the TCRdb copy retains only in-frame clones and omits some. The sample holds some 33,000 clones; roughly 88% are singletons and the top ten take approximately 1.2%. The sequencing sample was made of CD45RA- memory CD4+ T cells from PBMCs. These receptors came from a human donor with narcolepsy.

The chain links TRBV30 to TRBJ1-5; D possibly corresponds to TRBD1 (5 bases). Germline lookup yields CDR1 GTSNPN and CDR2 SVGIG (reference sequence). Trimming removed 2 bases at V and 7 bases at J, with 15 bases between. The CDR3 covers 14 residues. The DNA of the CDR3 is TGTGCCTGGAGTACAGGCCTAAGAGGGCAGCCCCAGCATTTT. Translated, it gives CAWSTGLRGQPQHF.

J is TRBJ2-7 and V is TRBV10-3; D tentatively fits TRBD1 or TRBD2 (5 bases each). The CDR3 runs 12 residues. The V and J ends lost 10 bases and 5 bases respectively, with 15 bases between them. Germline V CDR1 and CDR2: ENHRY, SYGVKD. CDR3 region: CARGREQNEQYF. The CDR3 DNA reads as TGTGCCAGGGGCAGGGAGCAAAACGAGCAGTACTTC.

The V gene is TRBV7-6, the J gene TRBJ2-1; D is possibly TRBD2 (6 bases). The V gene's germline CDR1 is SGHVS and CDR2 FNYEAQ. Trimming shortened V by 5 bases and J by 0 bases, and 11 bases separated the two germline ends. The CDR3 has 15 amino acids. The CDR3 protein is CASSLTGDSYNEQFF. DNA for the CDR3: TGTGCCAGCAGCCTAACGGGGGACTCCTACAATGAGCAGTTCTTC.

This chain connects TRBV7-6 to TRBJ2-1, with 9 nucleotides matching TRBD2. Germline assignment: CDR1 SGHVS and CDR2 FNYEAQ. The J segment lost 2 bases and the V segment lost 1 base, leaving 6 bases of the junction unmatched. CDR3 size: 17 residues. CDR3 sequence: CASSLDRLAETYNEQFF. The CDR3 DNA reads as TGTGCCAGCAGCTTAGACCGACTAGCGGAGACCTACAATGAGCAGTTCTTC.

This clone came up a few times. The chain links TRBV6-6 to TRBJ2-3; D possibly uses TRBD1 or TRBD2 (5 bases each). The length of the CDR3 is 15 residues. The V end was cut by 2 bases, the J end by 1 base, with 10 bases between. The V gene's germline CDR1 is MNHNY and CDR2 SVGAGI (reference sequence). The CDR3 spells CASSYTGLGTDTQYF. CDR3 sequence (DNA): TGTGCCAGCAGTTACACGGGGCTTGGCACAGATACGCAGTATTTT.

This CDR3 reads CAWSPRAYGYTF. In DNA, the CDR3 is TGTGCCTGGAGTCCTAGGGCATACGGCTACACCTTC. The chain carries TRBV30 and TRBJ1-2; no definite D call. CDR1 GTSNPN and CDR2 SVGIG come from the germline V gene (reference sequence). V shed 2 bases and J shed 8 bases, with 12 bases lying between them. This CDR3 spans 12 amino acids. The whole variable domain, remainder taken from reference TRBV30 and TRBJ1-2, is SQTIHQWPATLVQPVGSPLSLECTVEGTSNPNLYWYRQAAGRGLQLLFYSVGIGQISSEVPQNLSASRPQDRQFILSSKKLLLSDSGFYLCAWSPRAYGYTFGSGTRLTVV.

The chain recombines TRBV6-5 with TRBJ1-2; possible D gene TRBD1, 5 bases. The CDR3 covers 15 residues. Trimming shortened V by 6 bases and J by 7 bases, and 21 bases separated the two germline ends. The germline V gene encodes CDR1 MNHEY and CDR2 SVGAGI. The CDR3 region is CASRPRVGTYGGYTF. The DNA for the CDR3 is TGTGCCAGCAGACCCCGGGTCGGGACCTATGGTGGCTACACCTTC.

The rearrangement uses TRBV5-1 and TRBJ2-6; D is tentatively TRBD1 or TRBD2 (5 bases each). V was cut by 3 bases and J by 0 bases, with 16 bases left in between. Germline CDR1 reads SGHRS; CDR2 reads YFSETQ. The CDR3 has 18 amino acids. The CDR3: CASSWDGFPSSGANVLTF. Written as DNA, the CDR3 is TGCGCCAGCAGCTGGGACGGATTTCCAAGCTCTGGGGCCAACGTCCTGACTTTC.

The V gene is TRBV7-9, the J gene TRBJ1-5; the D gene is possibly TRBD1 (5 bases). The germline gives CDR1 SEHNR, CDR2 FQNEAQ (reference sequence). The CDR3 is 14 amino acids. V was shortened by 1 base and J by 3 bases, with 7 bases between the two germline ends. CDR3 sequence reads: CASSLVGVNQPQHF. DNA of the CDR3: TGTGCCAGCAGCTTAGTAGGGGTCAATCAGCCCCAGCATTTT.

The chain carries TRBV5-6 and TRBJ2-7, with 10 bases aligning to TRBD2. V lost 1 base to trimming and J lost 2 bases; unmatched junction nucleotides: 12. The CDR3 has 18 residues. Germline lookup yields CDR1 SGHDT and CDR2 YYEEEE. DNA of the CDR3: TGTGCCAGCAGCTTGAGGGTTCTAGCGGGGGCGCGGACCTACGAGCAGTACTTC. The encoded protein is CASSLRVLAGARTYEQYF.

The genes are TRBV4-3 and TRBJ1-3; D is perhaps TRBD1 (5 bases). The V gene lost 5 bases and the J gene lost 0 bases, with 14 bases spanning the gap. In germline, CDR1 is LGHNA, CDR2 YSLEER. This CDR3 region has 16 residues. The CDR3 sequence is CASSNFVGGSGNTIYF. CDR3 bases: TGCGCCAGCAGCAATTTTGTGGGGGGCTCTGGAAACACCATATATTTT.

The chain joins TRBV28 to TRBJ2-1, with TRBD2 identical over 11 bases. The V gene end was trimmed by 6 bases and the J gene end by 9 bases; junction bases not matched to a gene: 10. This CDR3 comprises 15 residues. Per germline, CDR1 MDHEN and CDR2 SYDVKM. This CDR3 is CASSFSGGAFSEQFF. The CDR3 region has the DNA TGTGCCAGCAGCTTTAGCGGGGGGGCATTCAGTGAGCAGTTCTTC. Variable domain in full (rest from reference TRBV28 and TRBJ2-1): DVKVTQSSRYLVKRTGEKVFLECVQDMDHENMFWYRQDPGLGLRLIYFSYDVKMKEKGDIPEGYSVSREKKERFSLILESASTNQTSMYLCASSFSGGAFSEQFFGPGTRLTVL.

The V gene is TRBV7-9, the J gene TRBJ2-1, with 9 positions matching TRBD2. Trimming at V came to 2 bases and at J to 4 bases, leaving 12 bases not matched to a gene. This CDR3 has 18 residues. Germline-derived CDR1 and CDR2 are SEHNR and FQNEAQ (reference sequence). The DNA of the CDR3 is TGTGCCAGCAGCTTACCCCATAGGCTAGCGGGACTGTACAATGAGCAGTTCTTC. Translated: CASSLPHRLAGLYNEQFF.

The V gene is TRBV7-7, the J gene TRBJ2-3, with TRBD2 matching over 16 bases. Germline V lookup: CDR1 SSHAT, CDR2 FNYEAQ (reference sequence). This CDR3 is built from 19 residues. V shed 5 bases and J 8 bases; nucleotides not matched to a gene: 16. CDR3 in DNA: TGTGCCAGCAGCCCAGGACCGGGACTAGCGGGAGGGGCGGGGAGTACGCAGTATTTT. Its translation: CASSPGPGLAGGAGSTQYF.

The chain combines TRBV6-6 with TRBJ2-5, with D hard to call. V was shortened by 5 bases and J by 5 bases, with 9 bases between the two germline ends. CDR3 length: 12 amino acids. Germline lookup yields CDR1 MNHNY and CDR2 SVGAGI (reference sequence). CDR3 sequence: CASSTDRETQYF. The CDR3 DNA reads as TGTGCCAGCAGTACCGATCGGGAGACCCAGTACTTC.

The CDR3 here is CASSEVPRRGRGSGANVLTF. CDR3 coding DNA: TGTGCCAGCAGTGAAGTACCCAGAAGAGGGAGGGGTTCTGGGGCCAACGTCCTGACTTTC. This chain connects TRBV6-1 to TRBJ2-6, with TRBD2 matching 7 bases. V lost 1 base to trimming and J lost 1 base; unmatched junction nucleotides: 13. The CDR3 is 20 residues long. Germline CDR1 reads MNHNS; CDR2 reads SASEGT.

J is TRBJ1-2 and V is TRBV18; D perhaps matches TRBD1 (5 bases). This CDR3 is built from 14 residues. Germline V lookup: CDR1 KGHSH, CDR2 LQKENI. Deletions cut 5 bases from V and 4 bases from J, with 14 bases between. The CDR3 DNA follows: TGTGCCAGCTCATTCCCCCGGGACTTCTATGGCTACACCTTC. Protein product: CASSFPRDFYGYTF.

CDR3 sequence reads: CSIGQGQTDTQYF. The CDR3 DNA sequence: TGCAGCATTGGACAGGGTCAAACAGATACGCAGTATTTT. The rearrangement links TRBV29-1 to TRBJ2-3, with TRBD1 matching over 8 bases. Losses at the gene ends were 8 bases for V and 3 bases for J; bases not matched to a gene: 7. CDR1 and CDR2 (germline): SQVTM, ANQGSEA. The CDR3 has 13 amino acids.

The chain joins TRBV5-4 to TRBJ2-1; D is perhaps TRBD2 (5 bases). The germline V gene encodes CDR1 SGHNT and CDR2 YYREEE (reference sequence). CDR3 length equals 14 residues. Trimming took off 0 bases at V and 7 bases at J, with 11 bases between the two ends. CDR3 in amino acids: CASSLDLARNEQFF. CDR3 DNA sequence: TGTGCCAGCAGCTTGGATTTAGCGAGGAATGAGCAGTTCTTC.

Turning to this clone: Different DNA sequences within this sample yield the same CDR3. The chain employs TRBV28 and TRBJ2-2; 11 bases are a match to TRBD2. CDR3 size: 17 residues. Per germline, CDR1 MDHEN and CDR2 SYDVKM. The V segment lost 3 bases and the J segment 5 bases; nucleotides outside the gene matches: 8. CDR3 nucleotide sequence: TGTGCCAGCAGTTTTTTCCTGGGACTAGCGGATACCGGGGAGCTGTTTTTT. It is translated as CASSFFLGLADTGELFF.

This sequence joins TRBV2 and TRBJ2-2; 9 bases map to TRBD2. CDR1 SNHLY and CDR2 FYNNEI come from the germline V gene. Trimming removed 6 bases from V and 7 bases from J; junction bases left unmatched: 6. This CDR3 spans 14 amino acids. Here the CDR3 DNA reads TGTGCCAGCAGAGGCGGGAGGGCCGACGGGGAGCTGTTTTTT. Encoded protein: CASRGGRADGELFF.

The chain is built from TRBV11-3 and TRBJ2-1; D might be TRBD1 (6 bases). Trimming shortened V by 6 bases and J by 6 bases, and 12 bases separated the two germline ends. CDR3 length: 13 amino acids. Germline V gene lookup returns CDR1 SGHNT and CDR2 YENEEA. CDR3 residues: CASSSETGNEQFF. As DNA, the CDR3 is TGTGCCAGCAGTTCAGAGACAGGCAATGAGCAGTTCTTC.

The J gene is TRBJ2-7, the V gene TRBV5-1, with D hard to call. The CDR3 totals 13 residues. Germline CDR1 SGHRS, CDR2 YFSETQ. Trimming left V 4 bases short and J 0 bases short, with 8 bases between. CDR3 DNA: TGCGCCAGCAGCCTCCTCAGCTCCTACGAGCAGTACTTC. The encoded protein is CASSLLSSYEQYF.